This T cell receptor beta chain derives from a study of blood T cell repertoires in COVID-19. Study-level information: T cells, B-cell-depleted T cells, or PBMCs provided the cDNA or gDNA that served as material.

V lost 0 bases to trimming and J lost 0 bases, with 6 bases between them. This CDR3 is built from 15 residues. Germline values: CDR1 SGHRS, CDR2 YFSETQ. In the authors' workflow: Estimation of nucleated cell counts relied on the amplification of reference gene primers. The protocol was immunoSEQ multiplex PCR, while the TCRdb copy is restricted to in-frame clones and leaves out a portion. V, J and clone size derive from that table, while D and trimming were established from the DNA sequence. This sample yields about 230,000 clones, of which roughly 86% are seen a single time; 3.5% to 4% belongs to the top ten. The cohort comprised adults aged about 18 to 100 years residing in some 24 US areas. Donors were grouped by their self-reported clinical history. Notes on this clone: Other nucleotide sequences from this sample produce the same CDR3.

The TCR originated in a woman aged 25-40 years with acute COVID-19. Material: PBMCs or T cells enriched from blood (not recorded which). The chain links TRBV5-1 to TRBJ2-2; D unclear. CDR3 sequence: CASSLVAANTGELFF. DNA for the CDR3: TGCGCCAGCAGCTTGGTGGCAGCGAACACCGGGGAGCTGTTTTTT.